The sequence of this T cell receptor beta chain was determined in a study of shared clonotypes between healthy human individuals. Overall study results and limits: All-four-donor shared clonotypes had higher generation probabilities than non-shared clonotypes did.

With respect to this clone: Antigen specificity is unknown.

Genomic DNA belonging to each subset was distributed in equal measure over several immunoSEQ plates. Authors' analysis steps: ImmunoSEQ gave junction-only sequences without quality scores, so filtering differed. The method was immunoSEQ multiplex PCR; TCRdb's version includes in-frame clones alone and lacks a portion of them. The V and J calls and the clone size are those of that table, but D and trimming were determined from the DNA. The sample holds more than 2,000,000 clones, around nine tenths seen once. The CDR3 length is 17 residues. Between the trimmed V and J ends, which lost 6 bases and 0 bases, there was a span of 20 bases. The germline V gene has CDR1 SNHLY and CDR2 FYNNEI.

The V and J genes are TRBV2 and TRBJ1-1; a weak D match, TRBD1 (6 bases). The sequenced sample consisted of naive CD4+ T cells sorted from blood. Subset described: CD45RA+ positively selected. This clonotype was obtained from a man aged 18 to 29 in good health. Here the CDR3 reads CASRDNLYRVVNTEAFF. The CDR3 DNA sequence: TGTGCCAGCAGAGACAACTTGTACAGGGTTGTGAACACTGAAGCTTTCTTT.